A single sample gave rise to the 20 T cell receptor beta chains below, sequenced in a study of blood T cell repertoires in COVID-19. Assay: immunoSEQ multiplex PCR; the TCRdb copy retains only in-frame clones and omits some. The sample lists about 230,000 clones, about 88% seen once, with 0.98% in the top ten. Sequencing was done on a sample of peripheral blood. The receptors derive from a man aged 35 to 55 with acute or convalescent COVID-19.

In its sample, this clone was seen once. This rearrangement joins TRBV15 to TRBJ1-3, with unresolved D. CDR1 is LNHNV, CDR2 YYDKDF, per germline (reference sequence). The ends were cut back, 0 bases at V and 1 base at J, with 10 bases in the middle. The CDR3 totals 16 residues. This CDR3 reads CATSRDPSLSGNTIYF. Here the CDR3 DNA reads TGTGCCACCAGCAGAGATCCAAGCTTATCTGGAAACACCATATATTTT. The variable domain in full, completed from reference TRBV15 and TRBJ1-3, reads DAMVIQNPRYQVTQFGKPVTLSCSQTLNHNVMYWYQQKSSQAPKLLFHYYDKDFNNEADTPDNFQSRRPNTSFCFLDIRSPGLGDTAMYLCATSRDPSLSGNTIYFGEGSWLTVV.

The V and J genes are TRBV5-1 and TRBJ2-1; 11 bases align to TRBD1. Germline V gene data show CDR1 as SGHRS and CDR2 as YFSETQ. The V and J ends lost 4 bases and 6 bases, in that order; junction bases with no gene match: 3. The CDR3 is 14 residues long. In DNA form, the CDR3 reads TGCGCCAGCAGCCCCGGGACAGGGGGCAATGAGCAGTTCTTC. This translates into CASSPGTGGNEQFF.

The chain couples TRBV19 to TRBJ2-1; 7 nucleotides agree with TRBD1. The CDR3 has 13 amino acids. With V trimmed by 9 bases and J by 7 bases, 9 bases remained unmatched. CDR1 LNHDA and CDR2 SQIVND come from the germline V gene (reference sequence). The CDR3 DNA follows: TGTGCCAGCCAAACAGGGGTGAGGAATGAGCAGTTCTTC. Translated: CASQTGVRNEQFF.

V and J are TRBV7-8 and TRBJ2-1; perhaps TRBD2 as D (5 bases). CDR1 and CDR2 from the germline V gene are SGHVS and FQNEAQ. V was pared by 5 bases and J by 9 bases, with 17 bases between. CDR3 length: 14 residues. The DNA for the CDR3 is TGTGCCAGCAGCGCAACGCGGGTCGATCCTGAGCAGTTCTTC. Its translation: CASSATRVDPEQFF.

The chain carries TRBV5-1 and TRBJ1-2; 8 bases fit TRBD1. V trimming: 3 bases; J trimming: 2 bases; junction bases outside the gene matches: 6. Germline V gene sequence: CDR1 SGHRS, CDR2 YFSETQ. CDR3 length equals 15 residues. The CDR3 sequence is CASSSTGGGNYGYTF. DNA for the CDR3: TGCGCCAGCAGCTCCACAGGGGGAGGAAACTATGGCTACACCTTC.

This chain links TRBV11-2 with TRBJ1-5, with D hard to call. The CDR3 totals 13 residues. Germline V gene lookup returns CDR1 SGHAT and CDR2 FQNNGV. Trimming removed 3 bases at V and 0 bases at J, with 3 bases between. The CDR3 loop reads CASSFSSNQPQHF. The CDR3 region has the DNA TGTGCCAGCAGCTTCAGTAGCAATCAGCCCCAGCATTTT.

The chain recombines TRBV11-2 with TRBJ1-3, with D possibly matching TRBD1 (6 bases). V was pared by 4 bases and J by 1 base, with 14 bases between. Per germline, CDR1 SGHAT and CDR2 FQNNGV. The CDR3 loop spans 16 amino acids. CDR3 sequence: CASSSRPQGSGNTIYF. The CDR3 nucleotides are TGTGCCAGCAGCTCCCGACCACAGGGTTCTGGAAACACCATATATTTT.

The chain joins TRBV2 to TRBJ2-1, with unresolved D. The length of the CDR3 is 13 residues. V lost 5 bases and J 6 bases, leaving 11 bases between the germline ends. Germline V gene lookup returns CDR1 SNHLY and CDR2 FYNNEI. CDR3 sequence reads: CASSSTPPNEQFF. The DNA for the CDR3 is TGTGCCAGCAGTTCTACTCCACCCAATGAGCAGTTCTTC.

The CDR3 bases are TGCGCCAGCAGCCAACCAACTTCGGGACTAAATTCACCCCTCCACTTT. Its protein is CASSQPTSGLNSPLHF. The rearrangement joins TRBV4-1 to TRBJ1-6; perhaps TRBD1 as D (5 bases). The V and J ends lost 2 bases and 7 bases respectively, with 15 bases between them. Germline CDR1 and CDR2: MGHRA and YSYEKL. This CDR3 comprises 16 residues.

The V gene is TRBV14, the J gene TRBJ2-3; weak D call: TRBD2 (5 bases). Germline CDR1 reads SGHDN; CDR2 reads FVKESK. The CDR3 has 15 amino acids. V lost 1 base to trimming and J lost 1 base, with 9 bases between them. DNA for the CDR3: TGTGCCAGCAGCCAAGGCAGCGGACGCACAGATACGCAGTATTTT. It is translated as CASSQGSGRTDTQYF.

The CDR3 sequence: CASSPNVGGNTEAFF. The CDR3 region has the DNA TGCGCCAGCAGCCCGAACGTGGGGGGGAACACTGAAGCTTTCTTT. V and J are TRBV5-1 and TRBJ1-1; tentative D call: TRBD1 (5 bases). The length of the CDR3 is 15 residues. Germline V gene data show CDR1 as SGHRS and CDR2 as YFSETQ. V shed 4 bases and J shed 1 base, with 14 bases lying between them.

This chain uses TRBV4-3 with TRBJ2-3; D ambiguous. CDR1 and CDR2 from the germline V gene are LGHNA and YSLEER. The CDR3 totals 16 residues. The germline V and J ends were trimmed by 0 bases and 2 bases, with 12 bases remaining between them. This CDR3 reads CASSQDLARFTDTQYF. DNA for the CDR3: TGCGCCAGCAGCCAAGATCTTGCCAGATTCACAGATACGCAGTATTTT.

The chain employs TRBV5-4 and TRBJ1-5; 9 nucleotides agree with TRBD1. V lost 4 bases and J lost 7; bases outside the gene matches: 3. Germline values: CDR1 SGHNT, CDR2 YYREEE (reference sequence). The CDR3 is 13 residues long. The CDR3: CASSQDRGQPQHF. Here the CDR3 DNA reads TGTGCCAGCAGCCAGGACAGGGGCCAGCCCCAGCATTTT.

The gene calls are TRBV7-2 and TRBJ2-2; tentatively, D is TRBD1 (5 bases). This CDR3 has 16 amino acids. V was clipped by 4 bases and J by 0 bases, with 12 bases between them. Germline CDR1 reads SGHTA; CDR2 reads FQGNSA. The CDR3 is CASSSRGSSNTGELFF. The CDR3, as DNA: TGTGCCAGCAGCTCTAGGGGCTCCTCGAACACCGGGGAGCTGTTTTTT.

This chain uses TRBV9 with TRBJ2-3; no clear D. Germline V gene lookup returns CDR1 SGDLS and CDR2 YYNGEE. CDR3 length: 14 residues. V gave up 2 bases and J gave up 3 bases, with 10 bases separating them. The CDR3 region has the DNA TGTGCCAGCAGCGTTCAGACGGAGACAGATACGCAGTATTTT. Its translation: CASSVQTETDTQYF. Complete variable domain (other parts from reference TRBV9 and TRBJ2-3): DSGVTQTPKHLITATGQRVTLRCSPRSGDLSVYWYQQSLDQGLQFLIQYYNGEERAKGNILERFSAQQFPDLHSELNLSSLELGDSALYFCASSVQTETDTQYFGPGTRLTVL.

The V call is TRBV28, the J call TRBJ1-5; D is ambiguous. Trimming removed 5 bases from V and 4 bases from J, with 9 bases in between. The CDR3 sequence is 13 residues long. Germline CDR1 reads MDHEN; CDR2 reads SYDVKM. The CDR3, as DNA: TGTGCCAGCAGTACCGGAGGAAATCAGCCCCAGCATTTT. Its translation is CASSTGGNQPQHF.

This chain connects TRBV5-1 to TRBJ1-6; a weak D match, TRBD1 (6 bases). CDR1 and CDR2 (germline): SGHRS, YFSETQ. V lost 2 bases and J 8 bases, leaving 11 bases between the germline ends. CDR3 size: 14 residues. For the CDR3, the DNA is TGCGCCAGCAGCTTCGGGGGGCGAGATTCACCCCTCCACTTT. Translated: CASSFGGRDSPLHF.

V and J are TRBV25-1 and TRBJ1-2; TRBD1 might be the D (5 bases). Germline CDR1 reads MGHDK; CDR2 reads SYGVNS. The CDR3 has 13 amino acids. Trimming left V 1 base short and J 8 bases short, with 11 bases between. The DNA of the CDR3 is TGTGCCAGCAGTGAATCCCCAGGGAAGGGCTACACCTTC. This sequence encodes CASSESPGKGYTF.

The chain couples TRBV3-1 (or the pseudogene TRBV3-2) to TRBJ2-3; 8 bases map to TRBD2. V was clipped by 0 bases and J by 5 bases; unmatched bases: 13. The V gene's germline CDR1 is LGHDT and CDR2 YNNKEL (reference sequence). CDR3 length equals 18 residues. For the CDR3, the DNA is TGTGCCAGCAGCCAAGATTCCCGTCCGGGGGGGCGAGGAGATACGCAGTATTTT. It is translated as CASSQDSRPGGRGDTQYF.

The rearrangement uses TRBV5-6 and TRBJ1-1; the match to TRBD1 covers 7 bases. V was clipped by 5 bases and J by 0 bases; unmatched bases: 13. The CDR3 length is 17 residues. Germline CDR1 is SGHDT and CDR2 is YYEEEE. CDR3 protein: CASRGQGDPFMNTEAFF. The CDR3 DNA sequence: TGTGCCAGCAGGGGGCAGGGGGACCCCTTCATGAACACTGAAGCTTTCTTT. The full variable domain, in which reference TRBV5-6 and TRBJ1-1 provide the parts outside the CDR3, is DAGVTQSPTHLIKTRGQQVTLRCSPKSGHDTVSWYQQALGQGPQFIFQYYEEEERQRGNFPDRFSGHQFPNYSSELNVNALLLGDSALYLCASRGQGDPFMNTEAFFGQGTRLTVV.